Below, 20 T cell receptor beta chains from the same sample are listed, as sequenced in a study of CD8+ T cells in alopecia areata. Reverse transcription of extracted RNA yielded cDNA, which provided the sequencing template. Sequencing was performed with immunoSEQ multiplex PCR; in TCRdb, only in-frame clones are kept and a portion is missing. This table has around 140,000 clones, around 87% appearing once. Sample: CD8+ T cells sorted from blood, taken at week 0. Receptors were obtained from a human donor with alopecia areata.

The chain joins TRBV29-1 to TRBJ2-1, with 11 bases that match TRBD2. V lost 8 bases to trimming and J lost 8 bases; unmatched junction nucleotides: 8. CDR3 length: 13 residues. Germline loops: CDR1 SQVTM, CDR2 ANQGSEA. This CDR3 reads CSPVSGGAHEQFF. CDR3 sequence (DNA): TGCAGCCCTGTTAGCGGGGGGGCGCATGAGCAGTTCTTC.

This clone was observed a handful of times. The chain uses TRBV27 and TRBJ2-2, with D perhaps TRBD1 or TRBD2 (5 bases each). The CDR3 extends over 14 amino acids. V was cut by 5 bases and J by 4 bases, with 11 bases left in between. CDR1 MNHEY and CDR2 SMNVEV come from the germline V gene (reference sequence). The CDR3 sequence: CASSPVRGTGELFF. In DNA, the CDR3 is TGTGCCAGCAGTCCCGTGAGGGGCACCGGGGAGCTGTTTTTT.

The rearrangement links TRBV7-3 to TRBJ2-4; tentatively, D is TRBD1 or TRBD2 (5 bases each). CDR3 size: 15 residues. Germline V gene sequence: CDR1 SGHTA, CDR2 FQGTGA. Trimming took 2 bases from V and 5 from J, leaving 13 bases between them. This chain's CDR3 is CASSLLEGPQNIQYF. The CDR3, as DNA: TGTGCCAGCAGCTTACTAGAGGGGCCCCAAAACATTCAGTACTTC. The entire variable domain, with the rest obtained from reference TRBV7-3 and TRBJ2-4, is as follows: GAGVSQTPSNKVTEKGKYVELRCDPISGHTALYWYRQSLGQGPEFLIYFQGTGAADDSGLPNDRFFAVRPEGSVSTLKIQRTERGDSAVYLCASSLLEGPQNIQYFGAGTRLSVL.

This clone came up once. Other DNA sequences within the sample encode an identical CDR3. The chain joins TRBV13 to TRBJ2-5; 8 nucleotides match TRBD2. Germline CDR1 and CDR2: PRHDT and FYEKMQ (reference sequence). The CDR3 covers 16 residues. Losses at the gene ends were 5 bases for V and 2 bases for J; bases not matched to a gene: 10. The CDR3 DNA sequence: TGTGCCAGCAGCCCCCGAGGAGCGGGGGCACAAGAGACCCAGTACTTC. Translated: CASSPRGAGAQETQYF.

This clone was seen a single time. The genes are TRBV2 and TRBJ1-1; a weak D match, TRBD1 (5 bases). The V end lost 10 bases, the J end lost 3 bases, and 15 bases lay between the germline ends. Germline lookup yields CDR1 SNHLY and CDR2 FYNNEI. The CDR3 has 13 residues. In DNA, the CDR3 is TGTGCCACTGTCCAGGGAAGTGACACTGAAGCTTTCTTT. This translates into CATVQGSDTEAFF. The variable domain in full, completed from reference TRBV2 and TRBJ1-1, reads EPEVTQTPSHQVTQMGQEVILRCVPISNHLYFYWYRQILGQKVEFLVSFYNNEISEKSEIFDDQFSVERPDGSNFTLKIRSTKLEDSAMYFCATVQGSDTEAFFGQGTRLTVV.

In DNA form, the CDR3 reads TGTGCCAGCAGCTTAGAGGGGCTCGGGGGGTACGAGCAGTACTTC. Its translation: CASSLEGLGGYEQYF. The chain links TRBV11-2 to TRBJ2-7; 7 bases are shared with TRBD2. Looked up from germline, CDR1 is SGHAT and CDR2 is FQNNGV. J lost 4 bases, V lost 0 bases, and 6 bases had no gene match. The CDR3 runs 15 residues.

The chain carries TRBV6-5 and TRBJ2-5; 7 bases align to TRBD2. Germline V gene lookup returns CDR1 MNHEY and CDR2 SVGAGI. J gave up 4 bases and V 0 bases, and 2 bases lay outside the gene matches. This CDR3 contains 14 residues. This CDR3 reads CASSYSSSGETQYF. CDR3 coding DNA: TGTGCCAGCAGTTACTCATCTAGCGGAGAGACCCAGTACTTC.

The CDR3 DNA reads TGCAGCGTTGTACCAGAGACTAGCGGGACAGAGACCCAGTACTTC. This codes for CSVVPETSGTETQYF. This chain uses TRBV29-1 with TRBJ2-5; TRBD2 aligns across 11 bases. The CDR3 length is 15 residues. J lost 4 bases, V lost 4 bases, and 8 bases had no gene match. Germline V CDR1 and CDR2: SQVTM, ANQGSEA.

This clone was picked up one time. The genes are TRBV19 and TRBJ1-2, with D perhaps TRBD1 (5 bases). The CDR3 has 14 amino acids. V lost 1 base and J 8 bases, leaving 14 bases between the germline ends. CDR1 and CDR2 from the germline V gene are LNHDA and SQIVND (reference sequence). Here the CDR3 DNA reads TGTGCCAGTAGTATAGCCATCGGGGGTGGAGGCTACACCTTC. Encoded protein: CASSIAIGGGGYTF.

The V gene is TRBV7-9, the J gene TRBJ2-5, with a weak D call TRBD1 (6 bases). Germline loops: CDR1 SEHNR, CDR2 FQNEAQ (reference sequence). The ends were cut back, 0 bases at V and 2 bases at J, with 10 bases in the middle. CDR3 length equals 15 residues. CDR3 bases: TGTGCCAGCAGCTTAGCGCAGGGGACACAAGAGACCCAGTACTTC. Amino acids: CASSLAQGTQETQYF.

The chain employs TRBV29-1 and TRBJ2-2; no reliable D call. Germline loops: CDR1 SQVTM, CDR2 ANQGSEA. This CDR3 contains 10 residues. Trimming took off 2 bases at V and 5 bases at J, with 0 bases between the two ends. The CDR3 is CSVETGELFF. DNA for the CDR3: TGCAGCGTTGAAACCGGGGAGCTGTTTTTT.

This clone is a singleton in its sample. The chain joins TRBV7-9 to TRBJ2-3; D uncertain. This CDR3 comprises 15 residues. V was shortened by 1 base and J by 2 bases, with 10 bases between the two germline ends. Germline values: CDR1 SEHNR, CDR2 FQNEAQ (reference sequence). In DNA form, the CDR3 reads TGTGCCAGCAGCTTAGAGGGTAGAACCACAGATACGCAGTATTTT. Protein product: CASSLEGRTTDTQYF.

CDR3 sequence: CAWSVLGSGANVLTF. For the CDR3, the DNA is TGTGCCTGGAGTGTACTGGGTAGTGGGGCCAACGTCCTGACTTTC. The genes are TRBV30 and TRBJ2-6; D unclear. Germline lookup yields CDR1 GTSNPN and CDR2 SVGIG (reference sequence). Between the trimmed V and J ends, which lost 0 bases and 3 bases, there was a span of 9 bases. The CDR3 consists of 15 residues.

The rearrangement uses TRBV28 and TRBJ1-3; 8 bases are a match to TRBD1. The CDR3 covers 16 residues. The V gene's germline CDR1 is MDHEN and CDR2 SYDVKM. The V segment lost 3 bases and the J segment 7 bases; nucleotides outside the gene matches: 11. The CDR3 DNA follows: TGTGCCAGCAGTTTGTACGGACAGGGTTATGAGAACACCATATATTTT. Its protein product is CASSLYGQGYENTIYF.

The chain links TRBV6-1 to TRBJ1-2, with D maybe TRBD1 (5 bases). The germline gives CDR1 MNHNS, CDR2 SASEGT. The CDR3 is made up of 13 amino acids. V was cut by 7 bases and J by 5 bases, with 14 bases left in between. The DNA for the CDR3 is TGTGCCAGCACTCGACACCCAGGGTATGGCTACACCTTC. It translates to CASTRHPGYGYTF.

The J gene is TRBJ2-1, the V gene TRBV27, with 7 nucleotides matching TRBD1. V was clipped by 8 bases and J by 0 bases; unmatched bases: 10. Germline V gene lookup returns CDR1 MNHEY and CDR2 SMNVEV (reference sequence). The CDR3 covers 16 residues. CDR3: CASGHQGQYSYNEQFF. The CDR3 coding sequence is TGTGCCAGCGGCCACCAGGGACAGTACTCCTACAATGAGCAGTTCTTC.

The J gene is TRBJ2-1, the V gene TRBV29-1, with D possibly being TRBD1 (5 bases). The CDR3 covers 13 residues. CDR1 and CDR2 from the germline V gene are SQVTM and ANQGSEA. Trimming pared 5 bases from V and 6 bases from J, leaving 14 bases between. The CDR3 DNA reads TGCAGCGTTTCTAGGGGATTAGGCAATGAGCAGTTCTTC. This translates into CSVSRGLGNEQFF.

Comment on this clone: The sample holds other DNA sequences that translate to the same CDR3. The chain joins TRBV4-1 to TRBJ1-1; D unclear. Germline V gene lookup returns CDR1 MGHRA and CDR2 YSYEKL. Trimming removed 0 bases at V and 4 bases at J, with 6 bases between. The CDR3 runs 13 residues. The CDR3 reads CASSQDSSTEAFF. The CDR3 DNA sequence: TGCGCCAGCAGCCAAGACTCCTCCACTGAAGCTTTCTTT.

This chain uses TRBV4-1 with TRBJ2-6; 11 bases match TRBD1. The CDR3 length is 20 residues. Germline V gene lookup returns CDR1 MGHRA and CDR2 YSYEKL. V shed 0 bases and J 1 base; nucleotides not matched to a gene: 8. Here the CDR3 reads CASSQDLGTGGESGANVLTF. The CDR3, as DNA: TGCGCCAGCAGCCAAGATCTCGGGACAGGGGGGGAGTCTGGGGCCAACGTCCTGACTTTC.

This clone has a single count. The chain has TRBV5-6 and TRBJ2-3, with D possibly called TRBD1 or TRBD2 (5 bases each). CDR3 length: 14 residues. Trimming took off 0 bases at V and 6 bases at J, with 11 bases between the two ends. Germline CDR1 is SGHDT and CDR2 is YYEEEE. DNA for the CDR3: TGTGCCAGCAGCTTGGGTCTACGGGACGATACGCAGTATTTT. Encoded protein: CASSLGLRDDTQYF.